A single sample is the source of the 28 T cell receptor beta chains below, sequenced in a study of cytomegalovirus exposure and HLA in healthy donors. It was with 60 Vbeta and 13 Jbeta primers that the PCR ran. Method: immunoSEQ multiplex PCR; TCRdb's copy keeps in-frame clones and lacks some. Of under 150,000 clones listed, around 84% are singletons. The sequencing input was PBMCs. The receptors originated from a woman under 40 in good health and CMV-seropositive.

This clone was counted a single time. This chain links TRBV6-1 with TRBJ2-3, with TRBD2 matching 12 bases. Germline loops: CDR1 MNHNS, CDR2 SASEGT. V was pared by 2 bases and J by 6 bases, with 3 bases of the junction left unmatched. CDR3 length: 15 amino acids. The CDR3: CASSELAGGQDTQYF. Written as DNA, the CDR3 is TGTGCCAGCAGTGAACTAGCGGGGGGGCAGGATACGCAGTATTTT.

This chain connects TRBV4-2 to TRBJ1-1, with 10 bases matching TRBD1. The CDR3 is made up of 16 amino acids. V dropped 4 bases and J dropped 3; count of bases not matched to a gene: 8. Per the germline V gene, CDR1 is LGHNA and CDR2 is YNFKEQ. The CDR3 DNA sequence: TGTGCCAGCAGCCTATGGACAGGGGGGAAGGACACTGAAGCTTTCTTT. Translation gives CASSLWTGGKDTEAFF.

The rearrangement joins TRBV6-6 to TRBJ2-7; TRBD1 is a possible D gene (5 bases). V was shortened by 6 bases and J by 4 bases, with 13 bases between the two germline ends. The germline V gene has CDR1 MNHNY and CDR2 SVGAGI (reference sequence). The CDR3 sequence is 13 residues long. As DNA, the CDR3 is TGTGCCAGCAGCGGACCGAAGGGGTACGAGCAGTACTTC. This gives the protein CASSGPKGYEQYF.

This chain joins TRBV5-1 and TRBJ2-1; D perhaps matches TRBD2 (6 bases). CDR1 and CDR2 (germline): SGHRS, YFSETQ. This CDR3 has 15 amino acids. Between the trimmed V and J ends, which lost 0 bases and 8 bases, there was a span of 15 bases. CDR3 loop: CASSLGRGGWHEQFF. In DNA form, the CDR3 reads TGCGCCAGCAGCTTGGGGCGGGGAGGTTGGCATGAGCAGTTCTTC.

The V and J genes are TRBV5-1 and TRBJ2-5; D gene unclear. Germline lookup yields CDR1 SGHRS and CDR2 YFSETQ. V lost 0 bases and J lost 5, with 14 bases in between. This CDR3 is built from 15 residues. CDR3 sequence reads: CASSLGSATSETQYF. The DNA for the CDR3 is TGCGCCAGCAGCTTGGGGAGCGCGACCTCGGAGACCCAGTACTTC.

This chain uses TRBV18 with TRBJ1-1; possible D gene TRBD1, 6 bases. Looked up from germline, CDR1 is KGHSH and CDR2 is LQKENI. The CDR3 is 13 residues long. Trimming pared 4 bases from V and 5 bases from J, leaving 11 bases between. The CDR3 reads CASSRKGGTEAFF. The CDR3 nucleotides read TGTGCCAGCTCACGAAAGGGGGGGACTGAAGCTTTCTTT.

There are a few counts of this clone. V is TRBV25-1 and J is TRBJ2-1; possibly TRBD2 for D (6 bases). The germline V gene encodes CDR1 MGHDK and CDR2 SYGVNS. V was pared by 6 bases and J by 5 bases, with 20 bases between. The CDR3 extends over 16 amino acids. In DNA, the CDR3 is TGTGCCAGCAGCCACCTCGGGCGGGGCGGGGACAATGAGCAGTTCTTC. It translates to CASSHLGRGGDNEQFF. Supplemented by reference TRBV25-1 and TRBJ2-1, the full variable domain reads EADIYQTPRYLVIGTGKKITLECSQTMGHDKMYWYQQDPGMELHLIHYSYGVNSTEKGDLSSESTVSRIRTEHFPLTLESARPSHTSQYLCASSHLGRGGDNEQFFGPGTRLTVL.

This chain connects TRBV28 to TRBJ1-2, with D unclear. This CDR3 spans 14 amino acids. V gave up 6 bases and J gave up 5 bases, with 16 bases separating them. CDR1 is MDHEN and CDR2 is SYDVKM in the germline V gene. The CDR3 DNA follows: TGTGCCAGCAGGTTGGAGAACCGGGATTATGGCTACACCTTC. Translating it yields CASRLENRDYGYTF.

V is TRBV5-6 and J is TRBJ1-4; 8 bases are shared with TRBD1. V dropped 3 bases and J dropped 7; count of bases not matched to a gene: 8. The CDR3 runs to 15 residues. Germline CDR1 and CDR2: SGHDT and YYEEEE. CDR3 loop: CASSSRTGRGEKLFF. The CDR3 bases are TGTGCCAGCAGCTCCCGGACAGGGCGAGGTGAAAAACTGTTTTTT. The variable domain in full, with the rest retrieved from reference TRBV5-6 and TRBJ1-4, is DAGVTQSPTHLIKTRGQQVTLRCSPKSGHDTVSWYQQALGQGPQFIFQYYEEEERQRGNFPDRFSGHQFPNYSSELNVNALLLGDSALYLCASSSRTGRGEKLFFGSGTQLSVL.

This clone was counted a single time. CDR3 protein: CAWSARGGNSPLHF. The DNA for the CDR3 is TGTGCCTGGAGTGCACGAGGGGGCAATTCACCCCTCCACTTT. V gene TRBV30 combines with J gene TRBJ1-6; 7 nucleotides agree with TRBD1. J was trimmed by 7 bases and V by 1 base; bases with no gene match: 4. Per germline, CDR1 GTSNPN and CDR2 SVGIG (reference sequence). The CDR3 spans 14 residues.

This chain links TRBV6-5 with TRBJ2-1; 8 nucleotides match TRBD2. Trimming took 5 bases from V and 4 from J; bases not matched to a gene: 4. Germline-derived CDR1 and CDR2 are MNHEY and SVGAGI. The CDR3 is made up of 14 amino acids. The DNA for the CDR3 is TGTGCCAGCAGTGAAAGCGGGGGATACAATGAGCAGTTCTTC. Amino acids: CASSESGGYNEQFF.

The gene calls are TRBV28 and TRBJ1-1; 8 positions agree with TRBD1. Germline lookup yields CDR1 MDHEN and CDR2 SYDVKM. Germline trimming cut 8 bases from V and 6 bases from J; bases unmatched to any gene: 14. The CDR3 is 15 amino acids. The CDR3 reads CASLSWGQGASEAFF. For the CDR3, the DNA is TGTGCCAGCCTCTCCTGGGGGCAGGGGGCGTCTGAAGCTTTCTTT.

Here the CDR3 DNA reads TGTGCCAGCAGTGCGAACCCAGGGCCAGTGAACACTGAAGCTTTCTTT. This encodes CASSANPGPVNTEAFF. The chain uses TRBV2 and TRBJ1-1; D is perhaps TRBD1 (5 bases). In germline, CDR1 is SNHLY, CDR2 FYNNEI. The CDR3 runs to 16 residues. Trimming shortened V by 4 bases and J by 0 bases, and 15 bases separated the two germline ends.

The chain links TRBV7-2 to TRBJ2-2; D is undetermined. CDR1 is SGHTA and CDR2 is FQGNSA in the germline V gene. The CDR3 sequence is 14 residues long. V lost 1 base and J 1 base, leaving 4 bases between the germline ends. The CDR3 nucleotides read TGTGCCAGCAGCTTAGGCGTGAACACCGGGGAGCTGTTTTTT. As protein: CASSLGVNTGELFF.

The CDR3 region is CASSDTGGPETQYF. CDR3 nucleotides: TGCGCCAGCAGCGACACAGGGGGCCCAGAGACCCAGTACTTC. The chain recombines TRBV5-1 with TRBJ2-5; 9 bases are shared with TRBD1. This CDR3 spans 14 amino acids. After removal of 4 bases from V and 4 bases from J, the junction contained 5 bases not matched to a gene. Germline V gene sequence: CDR1 SGHRS, CDR2 YFSETQ.

The chain has TRBV4-3 and TRBJ2-3, with D possibly TRBD2 on 5 matching bases. Germline V gene data show CDR1 as LGHNA and CDR2 as YSLEER. The V end lost 1 base, the J end lost 5 bases, and 10 bases lay between the germline ends. This CDR3 has 14 residues. DNA of the CDR3: TGCGCCAGCAGCCAAGGGGGTGCGGGAGATACGCAGTATTTT. Its protein product is CASSQGGAGDTQYF.

This clone was counted a single time. V and J are TRBV4-2 and TRBJ2-1; 7 bases align to TRBD2. CDR3 length equals 15 residues. Germline CDR1 is LGHNA and CDR2 is YNFKEQ. V gave up 6 bases and J gave up 5 bases; unmatched junction bases: 10. The CDR3 spells CASSNLQRGNNEQFF. The CDR3 region has the DNA TGTGCCAGCAGTAATCTCCAGCGGGGAAACAATGAGCAGTTCTTC.

V and J are TRBV15 and TRBJ1-1; D is ambiguous. The CDR3 sequence is 14 residues long. Deletions cut 0 bases from V and 0 bases from J, with 5 bases between. Germline CDR1 reads LNHNV; CDR2 reads YYDKDF (reference sequence). The CDR3 DNA is TGTGCCACCAGCAGAGACAGATTGAACACTGAAGCTTTCTTT. It encodes CATSRDRLNTEAFF.

The genes are TRBV27 and TRBJ2-7, with D perhaps TRBD1 (6 bases). This CDR3 spans 14 amino acids. Germline loops: CDR1 MNHEY, CDR2 SMNVEV (reference sequence). V was pared by 6 bases and J by 2 bases, with 14 bases between. CDR3 protein: CASSQQGSTYEQYF. The CDR3 DNA reads TGTGCCAGCAGCCAACAGGGATCAACCTACGAGCAGTACTTC.

This CDR3 reads CAISAIAGVGNTQYF. The CDR3 DNA is TGTGCCATCAGTGCCATAGCGGGGGTAGGAAATACGCAGTATTTT. The genes are TRBV10-3 and TRBJ2-3; 9 bases are shared with TRBD2. Trimming cost V 4 bases and J 7 bases; bases outside gene matches: 9. Germline V CDR1 and CDR2: ENHRY, SYGVKD. The CDR3 has 15 residues.

The V gene is TRBV2, the J gene TRBJ2-2, with TRBD2 as a possible D gene (6 bases). Germline loops: CDR1 SNHLY, CDR2 FYNNEI. CDR3 length: 15 amino acids. The V end lost 3 bases, the J end lost 10 bases, and 18 bases lay between the germline ends. CDR3 nucleotides: TGTGCCAGCAGTGATTTGGGGGGTTGGGGCTTGGAGCTGTTTTTT. It is translated as CASSDLGGWGLELFF.

The J gene is TRBJ1-1, the V gene TRBV28; no clear D. Germline V lookup: CDR1 MDHEN, CDR2 SYDVKM. This CDR3 has 11 residues. V lost 7 bases and J lost 6, with 9 bases in between. CDR3 sequence: CASTFQSEAFF. Here the CDR3 DNA reads TGTGCCAGCACTTTTCAGTCTGAAGCTTTCTTT.

This clone appeared a single time. The genes are TRBV27 and TRBJ2-7; D is undetermined. This CDR3 has 14 residues. Germline V gene data show CDR1 as MNHEY and CDR2 as SMNVEV (reference sequence). Trimming left V 0 bases short and J 2 bases short, with 8 bases between. The CDR3 nucleotides read TGTGCCAGCAGTTTATCGACACTTACCTACGAGCAGTACTTC. It specifies CASSLSTLTYEQYF.

This chain uses TRBV30 with TRBJ1-6; D is unresolved. Trimming pared 3 bases from V and 10 bases from J, leaving 22 bases between. Germline CDR1 and CDR2: GTSNPN and SVGIG (reference sequence). This CDR3 has 16 residues. CDR3 loop: CAWRFTHALTESPLHF. Here the CDR3 DNA reads TGTGCCTGGAGGTTCACCCACGCGTTAACCGAATCACCCCTCCACTTT.

V is TRBV30 and J is TRBJ2-5; D is possibly TRBD1 (5 bases). V lost 0 bases and J 5 bases, leaving 7 bases between the germline ends. Germline V CDR1 and CDR2: GTSNPN, SVGIG (reference sequence). This CDR3 is 12 amino acids long. Here the CDR3 DNA reads TGTGCCTGGAGTGTACAGGACGAGACCCAGTACTTC. It specifies CAWSVQDETQYF.

This clone was recorded a few times. The chain has TRBV5-5 and TRBJ2-3; D is perhaps TRBD2 (5 bases). CDR1 and CDR2 from the germline V gene are SGHKS and YYEKEE (reference sequence). Between the trimmed V and J ends, which lost 4 bases and 2 bases, there was a span of 11 bases. This CDR3 contains 14 residues. The CDR3 region is CASSIGLATDTQYF. For the CDR3, the DNA is TGTGCCAGCAGCATTGGGCTAGCCACAGATACGCAGTATTTT.

This chain links TRBV2 with TRBJ2-3, with TRBD2 identical over 11 bases. Trimming took 8 bases from V and 4 from J; bases not matched to a gene: 11. This CDR3 is built from 16 residues. Per the germline V gene, CDR1 is SNHLY and CDR2 is FYNNEI. The CDR3 DNA is TGTGCCAGCCCTCACGGCGGGACTAGCGGCGCAGATACGCAGTATTTT. As protein: CASPHGGTSGADTQYF.

V usage is TRBV5-4 and J usage is TRBJ2-1, with 16 bases fitting TRBD2. V lost 4 bases, J lost 10 bases, and 8 bases stayed unmatched. This CDR3 has 16 residues. Germline-derived CDR1 and CDR2 are SGHNT and YYREEE (reference sequence). The CDR3 DNA follows: TGTGCCAGCAGCGGGACTAGCGGGGGGGTGAAAAAAGAGCAGTTCTTC. Amino acids: CASSGTSGGVKKEQFF.